These 23 T cell receptor beta chains were all obtained from the same sample, sequenced in a study of Ad26.COV2.S vaccination and SARS-CoV-2 variants. Method: immunoSEQ multiplex PCR; TCRdb's copy keeps in-frame clones and lacks some. This sample carries roughly 320,000 clones, around 86% of them seen once, and the ten largest clones take about 3.4%. The treatment: roughly 18 received Ad26.COV2.S at low or high dose, single or two shots; about 5 received placebo; per-sample allocation not given. Vaccine and placebo recipients were sampled on day 63 after the first injection. The material was peripheral blood, obtained in a trial of Ad26.COV2.S vaccine versus placebo. These TCRs come from a person between 18 and 60 years old who received the Ad26.COV2.S COVID-19 vaccine or a placebo.

The chain is built from TRBV7-3 and TRBJ2-7; unclear D gene. The V gene's germline CDR1 is SGHTA and CDR2 FQGTGA. CDR3 size: 12 residues. Trimming removed 5 bases from V and 6 bases from J, with 11 bases in between. The CDR3 bases are TGTGCCAGCAGCCACCCGAAAGGCGAGCAGTACTTC. Its translation is CASSHPKGEQYF.

This clone has only a few counts. This chain joins TRBV7-2 and TRBJ1-2; no reliable D call. The CDR3 has 13 residues. The V end lost 8 bases, the J end lost 3 bases, and 13 bases lay between the germline ends. Germline CDR1 reads SGHTA; CDR2 reads FQGNSA. The CDR3 loop is CASGRAQDYGYTF. In nucleotides, the CDR3 is TGTGCCAGCGGGAGGGCGCAGGACTATGGCTACACCTTC.

V usage is TRBV19 and J usage is TRBJ2-5, with D uncertain. Germline V CDR1 and CDR2: LNHDA, SQIVND (reference sequence). V gave up 6 bases and J gave up 3 bases, with 11 bases separating them. This CDR3 has 13 residues. As DNA, the CDR3 is TGTGCCAGTAGCGGTTGGAGCGAAGAGACCCAGTACTTC. Residues: CASSGWSEETQYF.

In its sample, this clone was seen a few times. The V gene is TRBV11-2, the J gene TRBJ2-7; 10 nucleotides agree with TRBD2. Germline V gene data show CDR1 as SGHAT and CDR2 as FQNNGV. The CDR3 runs to 15 residues. V was pared by 0 bases and J by 12 bases, with 11 bases of the junction left unmatched. The CDR3 DNA reads TGTGCCAGCAGCTTAGACGGGAGCGGGGGGGTCCGCAGGTACTTC. Translated: CASSLDGSGGVRRYF. The full variable domain, with the rest looked up from reference TRBV11-2 and TRBJ2-7, is EAGVAQSPRYKIIEKRQSVAFWCNPISGHATLYWYQQILGQGPKLLIQFQNNGVVDDSQLPKDRFSAERLKGVDSTLKIQPAKLEDSAVYLCASSLDGSGGVRRYFGPGTRLTVT.

The rearrangement links TRBV19 to TRBJ1-3; 7 nucleotides agree with TRBD1. The CDR3 spans 15 residues. With V trimmed by 8 bases and J by 0 bases, 7 bases remained unmatched. The germline CDR1 and CDR2 sequences are LNHDA and SQIVND (reference sequence). The CDR3 DNA sequence: TGTGCCAGTGGGACAGCCCAAAACTCTGGAAACACCATATATTTT. Translated: CASGTAQNSGNTIYF.

V and J are TRBV4-2 and TRBJ2-1; 12 bases are shared with TRBD2. CDR1 LGHNA and CDR2 YNFKEQ come from the germline V gene. With 0 bases clipped from V and 4 bases from J, the junction kept 4 bases outside the gene matches. This CDR3 has 17 residues. CDR3 amino acids: CASSQEVLAGGYNEQFF. CDR3 DNA: TGTGCCAGCAGCCAAGAGGTACTAGCGGGGGGTTACAATGAGCAGTTCTTC.

J is TRBJ2-2 and V is TRBV5-1; no reliable D call. The V gene lost 4 bases and the J gene lost 9 bases, with 16 bases spanning the gap. Germline lookup yields CDR1 SGHRS and CDR2 YFSETQ. The CDR3 extends over 14 amino acids. The CDR3 loop is CASSSEVTVRELFF. In DNA form, the CDR3 reads TGCGCCAGCAGCAGCGAGGTTACAGTGCGGGAGCTGTTTTTT.

This clone was recorded once. The chain links TRBV18 to TRBJ2-7; tentatively, D is TRBD1 (6 bases). V lost 2 bases to trimming and J lost 3 bases, with 14 bases between them. This CDR3 is built from 15 residues. CDR1 and CDR2 (germline): KGHSH, LQKENI. As DNA, the CDR3 is TGTGCCAGCTCACCAGTATCGGACAGTCGCTACGAGCAGTACTTC. It translates to CASSPVSDSRYEQYF. The variable domain in full, with the rest retrieved from reference TRBV18 and TRBJ2-7, is NAGVMQNPRHLVRRRGQEARLRCSPMKGHSHVYWYRQLPEEGLKFMVYLQKENIIDESGMPKERFSAEFPKEGPSILRIQQVVRGDSAAYFCASSPVSDSRYEQYFGPGTRLTVT.

V gene TRBV7-9 combines with J gene TRBJ2-7; D gene unclear. The CDR3 has 11 residues. Trimming took off 5 bases at V and 4 bases at J, with 6 bases between the two ends. CDR1 is SEHNR and CDR2 is FQNEAQ in the germline V gene (reference sequence). Here the CDR3 reads CASSREYEQYF. CDR3 nucleotide sequence: TGTGCCAGCAGCCGTGAATACGAGCAGTACTTC.

The J gene is TRBJ2-3, the V gene TRBV5-1, with 9 bases fitting TRBD2. Germline CDR1 reads SGHRS; CDR2 reads YFSETQ. Trimming at V came to 7 bases and at J to 1 base, leaving 7 bases not matched to a gene. This CDR3 spans 15 amino acids. The CDR3 coding sequence is TGCGCCAGCTTCGCTAGCGGGATCCGCACAGATACGCAGTATTTT. Protein sequence: CASFASGIRTDTQYF.

This clone was counted a single time. V and J are TRBV5-5 and TRBJ2-1; 11 bases map to TRBD2. Unmatched junction bases numbered 4, after V lost 0 bases and J lost 5 bases. Germline V gene lookup returns CDR1 SGHKS and CDR2 YYEKEE (reference sequence). This CDR3 region has 16 residues. This CDR3 is CASSLAGTSGNNEQFF. Here the CDR3 DNA reads TGTGCCAGCAGCTTGGCCGGGACTAGCGGAAACAATGAGCAGTTCTTC.

The V gene is TRBV4-2, the J gene TRBJ1-3; 9 positions match TRBD1. Germline CDR1 LGHNA, CDR2 YNFKEQ. The CDR3 is 17 residues long. Germline trimming cut 3 bases from V and 4 bases from J; bases unmatched to any gene: 10. The CDR3 nucleotides are TGTGCCAGCAGCCAGGATACAGGGGGCCTTCGAGGAAACACCATATATTTT. It translates to CASSQDTGGLRGNTIYF.

The chain links TRBV6-5 to TRBJ1-3; D gene uncertain. The CDR3 is 15 residues long. Germline V gene data show CDR1 as MNHEY and CDR2 as SVGAGI. The V and J ends lost 2 bases and 6 bases respectively, with 14 bases between them. Here the CDR3 reads CASSYGGLTENTIYF. DNA for the CDR3: TGTGCCAGCAGTTACGGAGGGTTGACTGAAAACACCATATATTTT.

The gene calls are TRBV3-1 (or the pseudogene TRBV3-2) and TRBJ2-3, with 8 bases aligning to TRBD2. Germline V lookup: CDR1 LGHDT, CDR2 YNNKEL (reference sequence). The CDR3 is 16 amino acids. The ends lost 1 base at V and 6 bases at J; junction bases unmatched: 9. CDR3 sequence (DNA): TGTGCCAGCAGCCAAGTCAGCGGGGGCCCGGGTGATACGCAGTATTTT. Residues: CASSQVSGGPGDTQYF.

The chain is built from TRBV7-9 and TRBJ2-7; 8 nucleotides agree with TRBD2. CDR1 is SEHNR, CDR2 FQNEAQ, per germline (reference sequence). Trimming removed 8 bases from V and 4 bases from J; junction bases left unmatched: 4. The CDR3 is 12 amino acids. Here the CDR3 reads CASRAGGYEQYF. The CDR3 region has the DNA TGTGCCAGCCGTGCGGGGGGATACGAGCAGTACTTC.

V is TRBV30 and J is TRBJ1-3; 10 bases fit TRBD1. Germline V gene lookup returns CDR1 GTSNPN and CDR2 SVGIG (reference sequence). The CDR3 totals 17 residues. The ends lost 0 bases at V and 3 bases at J; junction bases unmatched: 8. The CDR3: CAWSVDPGQGNGNTIYF. For the CDR3, the DNA is TGTGCCTGGAGTGTTGATCCGGGACAGGGGAATGGAAACACCATATATTTT.

The chain couples TRBV12-2 to TRBJ1-2; the table assigns TRBD1, which was not confirmed against the DNA. TRBV12-2 is deemed a pseudogene. The CDR3 loop spans 14 amino acids. CDR3 in DNA: TGTGCAAGTCGCTTAGCGAAGGGGCAGAATGGCTACACCTTC. It yields the protein CASRLAKGQNGYTF.

J is TRBJ1-6 and V is TRBV2; D is unclear. The CDR3 extends over 14 amino acids. V was clipped by 6 bases and J by 4 bases, with 10 bases between them. Germline V gene data show CDR1 as SNHLY and CDR2 as FYNNEI. In DNA form, the CDR3 reads TGTGCCAGCAGCGACGGACCTTATAATTCACCCCTCCACTTT. Translating gives CASSDGPYNSPLHF.

This clone has just one count. V and J are TRBV28 and TRBJ2-1, with TRBD1 matching 7 bases. CDR1 is MDHEN, CDR2 SYDVKM, per germline. The CDR3 is made up of 17 amino acids. V was clipped by 4 bases and J by 0 bases; unmatched bases: 9. CDR3 residues: CASSSFRGQSSYNEQFF. CDR3 sequence (DNA): TGTGCCAGCAGTTCCTTCCGGGGACAGAGCTCCTACAATGAGCAGTTCTTC.

V gene TRBV4-1 combines with J gene TRBJ1-5; D not resolved. Germline V gene data show CDR1 as MGHRA and CDR2 as YSYEKL. This CDR3 comprises 16 residues. The ends were cut back, 2 bases at V and 6 bases at J, with 17 bases in the middle. In nucleotides, the CDR3 is TGCGCCAGCAGCCAACAAGGACCTGGAGGCGGTCAGCCCCAGCATTTT. Translation: CASSQQGPGGGQPQHF.

This rearrangement joins TRBV7-3 to TRBJ2-2, with TRBD2 matching 9 bases. Trimming at V came to 5 bases and at J to 1 base, leaving 5 bases not matched to a gene. The CDR3 loop spans 16 amino acids. Germline CDR1 is SGHTA and CDR2 is FQGTGA. The CDR3 protein is CASSLIAGVNTGELFF. CDR3 DNA: TGTGCCAGCAGCCTCATAGCGGGGGTGAACACCGGGGAGCTGTTTTTT. Drawing the rest from reference TRBV7-3 and TRBJ2-2, the complete variable domain is GAGVSQTPSNKVTEKGKYVELRCDPISGHTALYWYRQSLGQGPEFLIYFQGTGAADDSGLPNDRFFAVRPEGSVSTLKIQRTERGDSAVYLCASSLIAGVNTGELFFGEGSRLTVL.

The chain carries TRBV2 and TRBJ2-2, with TRBD1 matching 7 bases. V shed 6 bases and J 1 base; nucleotides not matched to a gene: 5. Germline assignment: CDR1 SNHLY and CDR2 FYNNEI. The CDR3 loop spans 15 amino acids. DNA for the CDR3: TGTGCCAGCAGCCCCAGGGGGAGGAACACCGGGGAGCTGTTTTTT. Protein product: CASSPRGRNTGELFF.

This chain links TRBV24-1 with TRBJ2-1, with unresolved D. This CDR3 has 13 residues. Trimming stripped 1 base from V and 6 bases from J, with 6 bases between. From germline, CDR1 is KGHDR and CDR2 SFDVKD. The DNA of the CDR3 is TGTGCCACCAGTGATTTTAACGGCAATGAGCAGTTCTTC. Encoded protein: CATSDFNGNEQFF.